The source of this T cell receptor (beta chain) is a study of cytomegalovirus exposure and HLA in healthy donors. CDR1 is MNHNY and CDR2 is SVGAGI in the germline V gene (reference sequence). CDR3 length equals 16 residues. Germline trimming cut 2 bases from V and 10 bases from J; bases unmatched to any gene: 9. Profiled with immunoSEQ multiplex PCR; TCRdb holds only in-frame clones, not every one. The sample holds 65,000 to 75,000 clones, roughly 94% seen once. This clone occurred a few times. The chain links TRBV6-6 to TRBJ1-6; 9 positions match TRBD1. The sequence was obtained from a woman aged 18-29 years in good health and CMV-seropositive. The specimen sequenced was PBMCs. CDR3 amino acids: CASSYARDREDSPLHF. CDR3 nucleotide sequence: TGTGCCAGCAGTTACGCCAGGGACAGGGAGGACTCACCCCTCCACTTT.